This TCR beta chain was captured in a study of T cell responses to AZD1222 COVID-19 vaccine. Broader study findings: Only six or seven AZD1222 recipients tested seropositive at baseline. Spike-specific TCR breadth and depth rose after two AZD1222 doses.

Clones were read by immunoSEQ multiplex PCR, and TCRdb kept only the in-frame ones, dropping some. The table lists 90,000 to 120,000 clones, roughly 87% of them singletons. As to this clone: Its matching antigen is unknown.

The CDR3 spans 13 residues. V was clipped by 6 bases and J by 8 bases, with 13 bases between them. The clonotype originates from an adult who received the AZD1222 COVID-19 vaccine. The sample in question was peripheral blood, obtained 28 days after the second AZD1222 dose. J is TRBJ1-4 and V is TRBV12-3 or TRBV12-4, with D hard to call. In DNA form, the CDR3 reads TGTGCCAGCAGGGGAGCCCAAGGGGAAAAACTGTTTTTT. This gives the protein CASRGAQGEKLFF.